This entry lists 9 T cell receptor beta chains sequenced from one sample in a study of CD8 T cells in Susac syndrome. The RNA, about 0.45 to 1 ug, was put through reverse transcription using random hexamers. TCRdb reanalysed the immunoSEQ multiplex PCR reads using MiXCR and keeps one entry per CDR3 protein. The data show roughly 130,000 distinct CDR3 sequences, nearly 95% seen once. Sequencing input: CD4+ T cells from PBMCs. These receptors were collected from a human donor in good health.

The rearrangement joins TRBV6-5 to TRBJ2-3; D unclear. The germline gives CDR1 MNHEY, CDR2 SVGAGI. V dropped 3 bases and J dropped 1 base, with 8 bases sitting between them. This CDR3 comprises 14 residues. The CDR3 here is CASSYGPRTDTQYF. The CDR3 DNA reads as TGTGCCAGCAGTTATGGGCCTCGCACAGATACGCAGTATTTT.

This chain joins TRBV18 and TRBJ2-5, with D hard to call. CDR1 and CDR2 (germline): KGHSH, LQKENI. V shed 3 bases and J shed 7 bases, with 6 bases lying between them. The CDR3 contains 11 residues. DNA for the CDR3: TGTGCCAGCTCACCCGAGTGGACCCAGTACTTC. Amino acids: CASSPEWTQYF.

This clonotype came up once. The rearrangement links TRBV7-2 to TRBJ2-1; 7 bases map to TRBD2. Looked up from germline, CDR1 is SGHTA and CDR2 is FQGNSA. With 2 bases clipped from V and 0 bases from J, the junction kept 1 base outside the gene matches. This CDR3 comprises 15 residues. CDR3 sequence reads: CASSLSGTSYNEQFF. The CDR3, as DNA: TGTGCCAGCAGCTTAAGCGGGACCTCCTACAATGAGCAGTTCTTC.

The chain joins TRBV28 to TRBJ2-7; D possibly corresponds to TRBD1 (6 bases). The CDR3 totals 16 residues. V was shortened by 2 bases and J by 5 bases, with 19 bases between the two germline ends. The germline V gene encodes CDR1 MDHEN and CDR2 SYDVKM. CDR3 DNA sequence: TGTGCCAGCAGTTTAATGGGCGGACAGTCATGGGACGAGCAGTACTTC. Translating gives CASSLMGGQSWDEQYF.

The rearrangement links TRBV20-1 to TRBJ2-1; 11 bases fit TRBD2. The V and J ends lost 1 base and 4 bases, in that order; junction bases with no gene match: 6. The CDR3 extends over 16 amino acids. The V gene's germline CDR1 is DFQATT and CDR2 SNEGSKA (reference sequence). CDR3 amino acids: CSARVARTSGYNEQFF. The CDR3 nucleotides are TGCAGTGCTAGAGTTGCCCGGACTAGCGGGTACAATGAGCAGTTCTTC.

V gene TRBV15 combines with J gene TRBJ2-7; D remains ambiguous. Looked up from germline, CDR1 is LNHNV and CDR2 is YYDKDF (reference sequence). Trimming cost V 0 bases and J 2 bases, with 8 bases left between them. This CDR3 contains 14 residues. The CDR3 here is CATSRDRATYEQYF. The DNA of the CDR3 is TGTGCCACCAGCAGAGATCGGGCCACCTACGAGCAGTACTTC. The full variable domain, in which reference TRBV15 and TRBJ2-7 provide the parts outside the CDR3, is DAMVIQNPRYQVTQFGKPVTLSCSQTLNHNVMYWYQQKSSQAPKLLFHYYDKDFNNEADTPDNFQSRRPNTSFCFLDIRSPGLGDTAMYLCATSRDRATYEQYFGPGTRLTVT.

The J gene is TRBJ2-2, the V gene TRBV2, with 10 bases aligning to TRBD2. Germline values: CDR1 SNHLY, CDR2 FYNNEI. This CDR3 region has 15 residues. With 10 bases clipped from V and 0 bases from J, the junction kept 5 bases outside the gene matches. The CDR3 spells CATKGLASNTGELFF. In DNA form, the CDR3 reads TGTGCCACCAAGGGACTAGCGTCGAACACCGGGGAGCTGTTTTTT.

The chain employs TRBV7-2 and TRBJ2-2; D may be TRBD2 (5 bases). CDR1 is SGHTA and CDR2 is FQGNSA in the germline V gene. V lost 4 bases and J 7 bases, leaving 13 bases between the germline ends. The CDR3 extends over 14 amino acids. The CDR3 bases are TGTGCCAGCAGCTCCTCAACTAGAGGCGGGGAGCTGTTTTTT. This gives the protein CASSSSTRGGELFF.

The chain links TRBV24-1 to TRBJ2-3, with 7 bases that match TRBD1. The CDR3 extends over 17 amino acids. The J segment lost 3 bases and the V segment lost 0 bases, leaving 8 bases of the junction unmatched. Germline V gives CDR1 KGHDR, CDR2 SFDVKD. For the CDR3, the DNA is TGTGCCACCAGTGATTTGTTACAGGGGCCTTGGACAGATACGCAGTATTTT. Protein product: CATSDLLQGPWTDTQYF.